Below are 18 T cell receptor beta chains sequenced from a single sample in a study of CD8+CD57+ T cells in acquired aplastic anemia. Individuals selected for sequencing had exhibited CD8+CD57+ cell expansion on flow cytometry. Genomic DNA provided the template from which TCR beta VDJ and CDR3 profiles were obtained. Each CDR3 protein is one row after TCRdb ran MiXCR on the reads. The data contain under 150,000 distinct CDR3 sequences, about 43% of them seen just once; the ten biggest clones take up over 2%. Sequencing input: sorted CD4+, CD8+, or CD8+CD57+ T cells (not recorded which) from PBMCs. These receptors came from a human donor with aplastic anemia.

The chain employs TRBV11-2 and TRBJ1-6, with D possibly being TRBD1 (6 bases). V gave up 5 bases and J gave up 9 bases, with 20 bases separating them. This CDR3 comprises 16 residues. CDR1 is SGHAT, CDR2 FQNNGV, per germline. This CDR3 is CASSATPGHLTSPLHF. The CDR3 DNA follows: TGTGCCAGCAGCGCTACCCCGGGACACCTTACTTCACCCCTCCACTTT.

This clonotype came up a few times. V is TRBV10-3 and J is TRBJ1-1; D ambiguous. The CDR3 consists of 15 residues. With 3 bases removed from V and 4 bases from J, the gap between germline ends came to 15 bases. Germline-derived CDR1 and CDR2 are ENHRY and SYGVKD. CDR3: CAISDPGIAATEAFF. The CDR3 nucleotides read TGTGCCATCAGTGACCCCGGGATCGCGGCCACTGAAGCTTTCTTT.

There are a few counts of this clonotype. This may arise from a read error, as a much more abundant clone is one base away. The rearrangement joins TRBV11-2 to TRBJ2-7; no definite D call. The CDR3 is made up of 16 amino acids. Germline V lookup: CDR1 SGHAT, CDR2 FQNNGV. Deletions cut 2 bases from V and 5 bases from J, with 19 bases between. CDR3 DNA: TGTGCCAGCAGCTTAAGATTCGGCGCCTCTCCAGACGAGCAGTACTTC. This gives the protein CASSLRFGASPDEQYF.

This clonotype was seen repeatedly, ten times or more. This chain joins TRBV11-3 and TRBJ2-1; D unclear. Trimming shortened V by 6 bases and J by 5 bases, and 11 bases separated the two germline ends. The CDR3 totals 13 residues. The germline gives CDR1 SGHNT, CDR2 YENEEA. The CDR3 region has the DNA TGTGCCAGCAGTAATCAGGTTCACAATGAGCAGTTCTTC. Translating it yields CASSNQVHNEQFF.

This clonotype was picked up many times. J is TRBJ1-4 and V is TRBV9; no clear D gene. Germline V CDR1 and CDR2: SGDLS, YYNGEE. The CDR3 has 12 residues. V lost 1 base and J lost 6, with 4 bases in between. The CDR3 sequence: CASSVSDEKLFF. DNA for the CDR3: TGTGCCAGCAGCGTAAGTGATGAAAAACTGTTTTTT.

This chain links TRBV3-1 with TRBJ2-1; TRBD2 aligns across 8 bases. Germline V gene data show CDR1 as LGHDT and CDR2 as YNNKEL (reference sequence). The CDR3 consists of 17 residues. V was clipped by 1 base and J by 1 base; unmatched bases: 6. CDR3 sequence: CASSQVVLAVSYNEQFF. The CDR3 DNA sequence: TGTGCCAGCAGCCAAGTAGTACTAGCGGTGTCCTACAATGAGCAGTTCTTC.

This chain joins TRBV20-1 and TRBJ2-5; 11 bases agree with TRBD1. The CDR3 is made up of 14 amino acids. Germline lookup yields CDR1 DFQATT and CDR2 SNEGSKA (reference sequence). J was trimmed by 5 bases and V by 5 bases; bases with no gene match: 7. CDR3 loop: CSAGDRGGTETQYF. As DNA, the CDR3 is TGCAGTGCTGGGGACAGGGGGGGGACGGAGACCCAGTACTTC.

Comments on this clonotype: This could be a read error, since a much larger clone is one nucleotide away. This sequence joins TRBV28 and TRBJ2-7; tentatively, D is TRBD1 (6 bases). CDR1 and CDR2 from the germline V gene are MDHEN and SYDVKM. V shed 5 bases and J shed 5 bases, with 19 bases lying between them. The CDR3 extends over 15 amino acids. The CDR3 region has the DNA TGTGCCAGCAGTGTGGGACAATCAACGGCCCACGAGCAGTACGTC. Its protein is CASSVGQSTAHEQYV.

CDR3 coding DNA: TGTGCCAGCAGCTTATACAGGGACTCACCCCTCCACTTT. Encoded protein: CASSLYRDSPLHF. The gene calls are TRBV7-2 and TRBJ1-6; possible D gene TRBD1, 6 bases. Trimming shortened V by 2 bases and J by 10 bases, and 9 bases separated the two germline ends. Germline lookup yields CDR1 SGHTA and CDR2 FQGNSA. The CDR3 is 13 residues long.

V and J are TRBV18 and TRBJ1-1; D is undetermined. From germline, CDR1 is KGHSH and CDR2 LQKENI. The CDR3 length is 15 residues. The V gene lost 4 bases and the J gene lost 1 base, with 13 bases spanning the gap. CDR3 nucleotide sequence: TGTGCCAGCTCACTCCACGTAAGACAGAACACTGAAGCTTTCTTT. Amino acids: CASSLHVRQNTEAFF.

This clonotype was recorded once. One base away lies a much larger clone, so this may be a sequencing read error. J is TRBJ2-1 and V is TRBV5-6; possible D gene TRBD1, 5 bases. Germline V gene lookup returns CDR1 SGHDT and CDR2 YYEEEE. The CDR3 covers 14 residues. The CDR3 here is CASSLGQYYNEQLF. The CDR3 DNA reads as TGTGCCAGCAGCTTGGGACAGTACTACAATGAGCAGCTCTTC. Supplemented by reference TRBV5-6 and TRBJ2-1, the full variable domain reads DAGVTQSPTHLIKTRGQQVTLRCSPKSGHDTVSWYQQALGQGPQFIFQYYEEEERQRGNFPDRFSGHQFPNYSSELNVNALLLGDSALYLCASSLGQYYNEQLFGPGTRLTVL.

This clonotype was observed many times. This rearrangement joins TRBV7-2 to TRBJ2-5; D may be TRBD2 (6 bases). Germline CDR1 SGHTA, CDR2 FQGNSA. The V end lost 1 base, the J end lost 5 bases, and 14 bases lay between the germline ends. CDR3 length equals 15 residues. The CDR3 loop is CASSLEGRGWETQYF. The CDR3 DNA reads as TGTGCCAGCAGCTTAGAAGGGCGGGGTTGGGAGACCCAGTACTTC.

Regarding this clonotype: A clone one base away is much larger, so this may be a read error. Without the conserved terminal phenylalanine or tryptophan, this CDR3 likely stems from a read error. The chain employs TRBV7-2 and TRBJ1-4, with no clear D. Germline V gene sequence: CDR1 SGHTA, CDR2 FQGNSA. CDR3 size: 13 residues. Trimming took 5 bases from V and 4 from J, leaving 8 bases between them. The CDR3 nucleotides are TGTGCCAGCAGCAGGAGAAGTAATGAAAAACTGTTTTTG. This gives the protein CASSRRSNEKLFL.

This clonotype occurred many times. The junction differs from germline at one of its ends, possibly a read error. This rearrangement joins TRBV20-1 to TRBJ2-3; the D gene is possibly TRBD1 (6 bases). CDR3 size: 11 residues. In germline, CDR1 is DFQATT, CDR2 SNEGSKA (reference sequence). DNA of the CDR3: TGCAGTGCTAGGCGGCAGGGGCCTTCCAAATTT. It yields the protein CSARRQGPSKF.

This clonotype was counted ten times or more. The chain recombines TRBV12-3 or TRBV12-4 with TRBJ1-6; D remains ambiguous. The CDR3 covers 14 residues. V shed 4 bases and J shed 6 bases, with 10 bases lying between them. The CDR3 is CASSYDGLNSPLHF. CDR3 in DNA: TGTGCCAGCAGTTACGACGGACTTAATTCACCCCTCCACTTT.

A few counts support this clonotype. An end of the junction differs from the germline gene, which may be a read error. The chain uses TRBV10-3 and TRBJ1-1; 7 bases are a match to TRBD1. This CDR3 region has 14 residues. CDR1 ENHRY and CDR2 SYGVKD come from the germline V gene. The CDR3 sequence: CASRKDRSNAEASF. CDR3 DNA: TGTGCCAGCAGAAAGGACAGGTCGAACGCTGAAGCTTCCTTT.

CDR3 residues: CASSLDRTARSPLHF. DNA for the CDR3: TGTGCCAGCAGTCTAGACCGCACGGCTAGGTCACCCCTCCACTTT. The chain carries TRBV12-3 or TRBV12-4 and TRBJ1-6; D unresolved. Deletions cut 5 bases from V and 10 bases from J, with 18 bases between. The CDR3 is 15 residues long.

This clonotype was recorded at least ten times. The rearrangement uses TRBV6-1 and TRBJ1-3, with TRBD1 matching over 7 bases. The CDR3 sequence is 14 residues long. The germline gives CDR1 MNHNS, CDR2 SASEGT. V shed 6 bases and J 2 bases; nucleotides not matched to a gene: 4. CDR3 nucleotide sequence: TGTGCCAGCAGCCTACAGGGGACTGGAAACACCATATATTTT. It yields the protein CASSLQGTGNTIYF.